This T cell receptor beta chain was identified in a study of vaccination effects on CD4 cells after COVID-19. ViraFEST used viral peptide pools to expand antigen-specific CD4+ T cells before sequencing. With approximately ten days of culture completed, CD4+ T cells were isolated. Each vaccine recipient was nucleocapsid antibody negative and had no prior SARS-CoV-2 infection. On this clone: Its target is not known.

Data came from immunoSEQ multiplex PCR; TCRdb stores just in-frame clones and leaves some out. The sample has about 73,000 clones, 78% seen once. The CDR3 is made up of 15 amino acids. Germline V gives CDR1 ENHRY, CDR2 SYGVKD. V was shortened by 6 bases and J by 3 bases, with 17 bases between the two germline ends. This TCR came from a human donor who received a COVID-19 vaccine. This sample comprised CD4+ T cells from PBMCs cultured with SARS-CoV-2 spike peptides, obtained before COVID-19 vaccination. V gene TRBV10-3 combines with J gene TRBJ1-2, with D possibly being TRBD1 (5 bases). CDR3: CAISPRPGGDYGYTF. CDR3 nucleotides: TGTGCCATCAGCCCCAGGCCCGGGGGGGACTATGGCTACACCTTC.